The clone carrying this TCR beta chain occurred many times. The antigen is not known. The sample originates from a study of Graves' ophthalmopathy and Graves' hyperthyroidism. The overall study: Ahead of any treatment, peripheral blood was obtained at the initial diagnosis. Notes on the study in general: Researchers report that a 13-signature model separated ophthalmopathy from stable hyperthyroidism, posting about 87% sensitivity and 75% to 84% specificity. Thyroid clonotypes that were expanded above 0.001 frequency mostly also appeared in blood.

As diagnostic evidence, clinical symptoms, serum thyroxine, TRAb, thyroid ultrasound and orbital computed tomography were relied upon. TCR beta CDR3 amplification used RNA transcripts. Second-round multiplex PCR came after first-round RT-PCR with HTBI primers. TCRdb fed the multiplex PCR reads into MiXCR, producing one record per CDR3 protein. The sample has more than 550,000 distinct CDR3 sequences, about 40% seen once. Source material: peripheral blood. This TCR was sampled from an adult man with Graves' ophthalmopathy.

The CDR3 bases are TGTGCCAGCAGCGTTGGAGGGACTAATGAAAAACTGTTTTTT. Translating it yields CASSVGGTNEKLFF. The chain employs TRBV7-9 and TRBJ1-4, with D unclear. V was shortened by 5 bases and J by 2 bases, with 9 bases between the two germline ends. CDR3 size: 14 residues. Germline CDR1 SEHNR, CDR2 FQNEAQ (reference sequence). Combining the CDR3 with reference TRBV7-9 and TRBJ1-4 gives the whole variable domain DTGVSQNPRHKITKRGQNVTFRCDPISEHNRLYWYRQTLGQGPEFLTYFQNEAQLEKSRLLSDRFSAERPKGSFSTLEIQRTEQGDSAMYLCASSVGGTNEKLFFGSGTQLSVL.